This T cell receptor beta chain was recorded in a study of shared clonotypes between healthy human individuals. Notes on the study in general: Relative to their counterparts shared across all four donors, non-shared clonotypes exhibited diminished generation probabilities. Sequencing depth was expected to influence donor clonotype sharing. Several donors shared about 4.5% of their naive CD4 clonotypes.

HIV-negative, healthy adults without recent acute infections or vaccinations were the donors. Details on this clone: What it binds is unknown.

The CDR3 runs 13 residues. V lost 4 bases and J 3 bases, leaving 11 bases between the germline ends. Germline CDR1 and CDR2: SGHRS and YFSETQ. Clones were sequenced by immunoSEQ multiplex PCR, and TCRdb holds only the in-frame ones, with some missing. The table includes roughly 1 million clones, about 84% detected once. The receptor was derived from a man aged 18 to 35 in good health. Some clones in this sample may be carry-over from other donors' samples. The chain recombines TRBV5-1 with TRBJ2-7; possibly TRBD2 for D (6 bases). Sequenced material: memory CD4+ T cells from PBMCs. Subset meaning: CD45RA-negative fraction. In nucleotides, the CDR3 is TGCGCCAGCAGCCGGGTGGGACTCTACGAGCAGTACTTC. Its protein is CASSRVGLYEQYF.